This TCR beta chain was found in a study of cytomegalovirus exposure and HLA in healthy donors. Study summary: A later analysis reported the same platform for the 110 or so validation repertoires and the roughly 700 first-cohort repertoires. Points from the study as a whole: The study labeled under 200 TCR beta chains cytomegalovirus-associated.

V lost 2 bases, J lost 1 base, and 4 bases stayed unmatched. CDR3 length: 15 amino acids. CDR1 MNHEY and CDR2 SVGAGI come from the germline V gene. This clone was detected once. Its antigen is undetermined. Assay: immunoSEQ multiplex PCR; the TCRdb copy retains only in-frame clones and omits some. Of about 220,000 clones in the sample, just over 90% were seen once. The receptor was derived from a woman between 18 and 29 years old in good health and CMV-seronegative. Sequencing was done on a sample of PBMCs. The chain combines TRBV6-5 with TRBJ2-7; 8 positions agree with TRBD2. DNA for the CDR3: TGTGCCAGCAGTTACCGAGGACTAGCTTCCTACGAGCAGTACTTC. As protein: CASSYRGLASYEQYF.